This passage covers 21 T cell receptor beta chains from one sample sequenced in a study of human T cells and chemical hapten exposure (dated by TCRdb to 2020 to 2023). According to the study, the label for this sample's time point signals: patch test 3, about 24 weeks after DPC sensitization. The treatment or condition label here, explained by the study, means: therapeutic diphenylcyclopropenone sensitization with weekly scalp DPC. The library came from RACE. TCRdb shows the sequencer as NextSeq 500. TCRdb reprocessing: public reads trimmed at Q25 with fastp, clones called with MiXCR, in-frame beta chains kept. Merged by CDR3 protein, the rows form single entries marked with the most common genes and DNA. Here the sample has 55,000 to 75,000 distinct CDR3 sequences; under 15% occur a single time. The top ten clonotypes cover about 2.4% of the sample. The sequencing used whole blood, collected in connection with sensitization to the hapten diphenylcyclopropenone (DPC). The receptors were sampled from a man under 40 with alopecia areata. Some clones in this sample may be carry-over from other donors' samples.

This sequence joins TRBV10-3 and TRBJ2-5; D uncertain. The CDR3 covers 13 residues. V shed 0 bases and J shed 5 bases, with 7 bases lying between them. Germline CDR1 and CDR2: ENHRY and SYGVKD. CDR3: CAISESGGETQYF. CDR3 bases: TGTGCCATCAGTGAGTCGGGTGGGGAGACCCAGTACTTC.

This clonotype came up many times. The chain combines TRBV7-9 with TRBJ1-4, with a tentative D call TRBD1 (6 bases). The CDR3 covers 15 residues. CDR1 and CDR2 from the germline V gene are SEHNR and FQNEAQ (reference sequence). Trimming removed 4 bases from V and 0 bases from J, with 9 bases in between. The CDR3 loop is CASSSNRATNEKLFF. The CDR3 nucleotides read TGTGCCAGCAGCTCCAACAGGGCAACTAATGAAAAACTGTTTTTT. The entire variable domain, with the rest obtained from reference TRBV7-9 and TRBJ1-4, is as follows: DTGVSQNPRHKITKRGQNVTFRCDPISEHNRLYWYRQTLGQGPEFLTYFQNEAQLEKSRLLSDRFSAERPKGSFSTLEIQRTEQGDSAMYLCASSSNRATNEKLFFGSGTQLSVL.

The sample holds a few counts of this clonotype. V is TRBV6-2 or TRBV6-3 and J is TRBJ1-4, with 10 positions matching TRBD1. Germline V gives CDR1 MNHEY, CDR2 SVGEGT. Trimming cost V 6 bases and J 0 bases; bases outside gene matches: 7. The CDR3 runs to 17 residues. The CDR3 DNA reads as TGTGCCAGCAGCCTCCCGGGACAGGGGACAACTAATGAAAAACTGTTTTTT. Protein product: CASSLPGQGTTNEKLFF.

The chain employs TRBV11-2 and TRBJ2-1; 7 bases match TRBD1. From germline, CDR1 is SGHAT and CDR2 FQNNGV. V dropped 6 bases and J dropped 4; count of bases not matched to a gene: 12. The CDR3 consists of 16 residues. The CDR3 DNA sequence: TGTGCCAGCAGACCCCCCGGGACAGCTCCGTACAATGAGCAGTTCTTC. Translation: CASRPPGTAPYNEQFF.

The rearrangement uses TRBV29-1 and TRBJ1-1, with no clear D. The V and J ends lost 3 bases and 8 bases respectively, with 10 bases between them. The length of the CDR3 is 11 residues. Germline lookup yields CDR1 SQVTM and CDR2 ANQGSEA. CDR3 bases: TGCAGCGTTGATCCCGGGATCGAAGCTTTCTTT. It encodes CSVDPGIEAFF.

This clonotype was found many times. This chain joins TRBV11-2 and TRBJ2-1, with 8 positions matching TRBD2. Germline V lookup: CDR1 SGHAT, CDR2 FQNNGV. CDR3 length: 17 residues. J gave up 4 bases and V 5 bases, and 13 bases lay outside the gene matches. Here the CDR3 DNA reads TGTGCCAGCAGCCGCACTAGCGGCACAAACCATTACAATGAGCAGTTCTTC. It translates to CASSRTSGTNHYNEQFF.

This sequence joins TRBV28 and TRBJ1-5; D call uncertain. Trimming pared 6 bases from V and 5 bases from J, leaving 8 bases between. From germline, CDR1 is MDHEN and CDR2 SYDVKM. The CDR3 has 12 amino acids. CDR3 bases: TGTGCCAGCAGGCCTGAGTATCAGCCCCAGCATTTT. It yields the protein CASRPEYQPQHF.

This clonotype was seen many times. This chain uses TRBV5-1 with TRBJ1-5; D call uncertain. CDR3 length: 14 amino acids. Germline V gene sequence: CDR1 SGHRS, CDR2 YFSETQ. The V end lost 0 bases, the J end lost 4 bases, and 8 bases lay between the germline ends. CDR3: CASSLEGGNQPQHF. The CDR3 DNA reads TGCGCCAGCAGCTTGGAAGGCGGGAATCAGCCCCAGCATTTT.

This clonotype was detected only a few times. CDR3 region: CASSTAGQGGTGELFF. The CDR3 coding sequence is TGTGCCAGCAGCACGGCGGGACAGGGAGGCACCGGGGAGCTGTTTTTT. The chain couples TRBV9 to TRBJ2-2; 9 positions agree with TRBD1. V was clipped by 4 bases and J by 4 bases; unmatched bases: 8. In germline, CDR1 is SGDLS, CDR2 YYNGEE. This CDR3 comprises 16 residues.

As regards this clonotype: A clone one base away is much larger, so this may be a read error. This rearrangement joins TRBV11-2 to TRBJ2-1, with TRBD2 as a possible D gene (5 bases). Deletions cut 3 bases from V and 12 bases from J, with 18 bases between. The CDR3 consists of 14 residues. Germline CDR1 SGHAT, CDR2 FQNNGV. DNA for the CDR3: TGTGCCAGCAGCTTTGAGGCCCTCCGGGGAATGCAGTTCTTC. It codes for CASSFEALRGMQFF.

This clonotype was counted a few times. This CDR3 reads CASSTTPGQGASSPLHF. CDR3 nucleotide sequence: TGCGCCAGCAGCACGACCCCGGGACAGGGGGCGAGTTCACCCCTCCACTTT. The gene calls are TRBV5-1 and TRBJ1-6; 12 nucleotides line up with TRBD1. This CDR3 is 17 amino acids long. CDR1 and CDR2 from the germline V gene are SGHRS and YFSETQ. Trimming removed 4 bases from V and 9 bases from J; junction bases left unmatched: 11.

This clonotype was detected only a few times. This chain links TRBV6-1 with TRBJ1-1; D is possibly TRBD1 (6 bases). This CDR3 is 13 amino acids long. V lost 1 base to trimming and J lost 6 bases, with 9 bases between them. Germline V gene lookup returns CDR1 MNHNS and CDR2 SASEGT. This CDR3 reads CASSEDRVAEAFF. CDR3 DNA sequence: TGTGCCAGCAGTGAAGACAGGGTCGCTGAAGCTTTCTTT.

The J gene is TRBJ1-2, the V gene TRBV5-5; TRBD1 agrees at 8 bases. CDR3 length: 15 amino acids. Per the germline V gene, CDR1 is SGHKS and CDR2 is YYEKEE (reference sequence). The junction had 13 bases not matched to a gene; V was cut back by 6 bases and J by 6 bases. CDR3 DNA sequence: TGTGCCAGCACCAATTACGGACAGGGCGGGCATGGCTACACCTTC. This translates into CASTNYGQGGHGYTF.

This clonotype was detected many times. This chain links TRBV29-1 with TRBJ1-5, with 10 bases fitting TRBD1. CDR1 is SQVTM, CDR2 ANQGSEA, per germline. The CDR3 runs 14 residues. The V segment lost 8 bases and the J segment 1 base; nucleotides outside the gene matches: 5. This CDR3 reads CSTQTGGSNQPQHF. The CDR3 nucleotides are TGCAGCACCCAGACAGGGGGCAGCAATCAGCCCCAGCATTTT.

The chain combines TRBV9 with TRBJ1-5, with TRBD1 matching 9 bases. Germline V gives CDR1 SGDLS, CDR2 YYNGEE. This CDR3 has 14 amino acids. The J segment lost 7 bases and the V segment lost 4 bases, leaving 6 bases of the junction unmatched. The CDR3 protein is CASSRTGVNQPQHF. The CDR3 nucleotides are TGTGCCAGCAGCCGGACAGGGGTGAACCAGCCCCAGCATTTT.

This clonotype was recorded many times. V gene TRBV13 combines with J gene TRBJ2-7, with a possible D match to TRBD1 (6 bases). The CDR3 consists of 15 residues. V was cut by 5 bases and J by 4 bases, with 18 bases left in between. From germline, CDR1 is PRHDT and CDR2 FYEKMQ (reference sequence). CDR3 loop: CASSAGDGTAYEQYF. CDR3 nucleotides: TGTGCCAGCAGCGCAGGGGACGGAACAGCTTACGAGCAGTACTTC.

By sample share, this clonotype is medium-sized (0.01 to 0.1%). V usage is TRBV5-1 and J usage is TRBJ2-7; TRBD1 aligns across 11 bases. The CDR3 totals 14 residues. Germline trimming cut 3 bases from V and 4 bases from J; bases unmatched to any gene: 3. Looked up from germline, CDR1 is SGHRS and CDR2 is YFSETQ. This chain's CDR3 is CASSSGQGAYEQYF. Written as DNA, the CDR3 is TGCGCCAGCAGCTCCGGACAGGGGGCATACGAGCAGTACTTC.

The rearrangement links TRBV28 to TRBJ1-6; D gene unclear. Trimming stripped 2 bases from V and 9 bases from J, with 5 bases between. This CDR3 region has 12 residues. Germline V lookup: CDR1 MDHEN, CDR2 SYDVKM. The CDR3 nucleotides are TGTGCCAGCAGTTTAAGGGTTTCACCCCTCCACTTT. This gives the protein CASSLRVSPLHF.

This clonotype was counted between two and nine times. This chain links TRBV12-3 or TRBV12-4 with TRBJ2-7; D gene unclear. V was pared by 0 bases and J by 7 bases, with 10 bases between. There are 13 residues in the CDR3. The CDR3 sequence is CASSLASGGEQYF. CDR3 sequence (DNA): TGTGCCAGCAGTTTAGCGTCAGGTGGAGAGCAGTACTTC.

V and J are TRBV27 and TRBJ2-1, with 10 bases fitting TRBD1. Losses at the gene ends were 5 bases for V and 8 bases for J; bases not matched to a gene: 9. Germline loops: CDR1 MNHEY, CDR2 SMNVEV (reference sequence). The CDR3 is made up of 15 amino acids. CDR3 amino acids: CASSPARQGAYEQFF. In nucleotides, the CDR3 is TGTGCCAGCAGTCCAGCCCGACAGGGGGCCTATGAGCAGTTCTTC.

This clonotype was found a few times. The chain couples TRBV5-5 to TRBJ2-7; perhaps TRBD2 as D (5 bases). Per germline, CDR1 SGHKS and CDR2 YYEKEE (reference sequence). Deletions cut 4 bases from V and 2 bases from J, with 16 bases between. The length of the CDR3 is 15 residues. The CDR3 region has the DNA TGTGCCAGCAGCCTACTAGAGGCGAGGACCTACGAGCAGTACTTC. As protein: CASSLLEARTYEQYF.